The entry below gives a single T cell receptor beta chain sequence along with its context. Its target is unknown. The PCR made use of 60 Vbeta and 13 Jbeta primers. TCRdb keeps only in-frame clones here, not all; method: immunoSEQ multiplex PCR. The sample has about 190,000 clones, around 81% seen once. This sample stems from a study of cytomegalovirus exposure and HLA in healthy donors. The study, taken as a whole, reports: Researchers reported that a few CMV-associated chains were confirmed in vitro as CMV antigen-specific.

This CDR3 contains 14 residues. In germline, CDR1 is SGHRS, CDR2 YFSETQ. Trimming removed 4 bases from V and 3 bases from J; junction bases left unmatched: 6. This chain connects TRBV5-1 to TRBJ2-7, with 8 bases aligning to TRBD1. The material sequenced was PBMCs. The clonotype originates from a man younger than 30 in good health and CMV-seronegative. Written as DNA, the CDR3 is TGCGCCAGCAGCACCGGACAGGGTGTCTACGAGCAGTACTTC. Its protein is CASSTGQGVYEQYF.